This T cell receptor beta chain was retrieved from a study of beta chain features in type 1 diabetes. Study results and caveats: Researchers could not determine here whether HLA type influences TCRB rearrangement. Moderate yet significant TCRB CDR3 shortening was seen in Type 1 diabetes patients in all four CD4+ subsets.

This clone was detected many times. Its antigen is as yet unknown. Expressed TCRB transcripts were sequenced because the entire RNA isolate underwent reverse transcription. Here immunoSEQ multiplex PCR was the method, and the copy in TCRdb shows in-frame clones only, minus some. Among a few hundred thousand clones listed, approximately 16% were seen once. V lost 2 bases, J lost 7 bases, and 5 bases stayed unmatched. Germline CDR1 and CDR2: PRHDT and FYEKMQ (reference sequence). This CDR3 is 14 amino acids long. This chain links TRBV13 with TRBJ2-1; 7 nucleotides match TRBD1. The receptor was isolated from a man aged 18 to 29 with type 1 diabetes. Source material: naive CD4+ T cells from blood. The CDR3, as DNA: TGTGCCAGCAGCTTATGGACGACAGGGAATGAGCAGTTCTTC. Translation: CASSLWTTGNEQFF.